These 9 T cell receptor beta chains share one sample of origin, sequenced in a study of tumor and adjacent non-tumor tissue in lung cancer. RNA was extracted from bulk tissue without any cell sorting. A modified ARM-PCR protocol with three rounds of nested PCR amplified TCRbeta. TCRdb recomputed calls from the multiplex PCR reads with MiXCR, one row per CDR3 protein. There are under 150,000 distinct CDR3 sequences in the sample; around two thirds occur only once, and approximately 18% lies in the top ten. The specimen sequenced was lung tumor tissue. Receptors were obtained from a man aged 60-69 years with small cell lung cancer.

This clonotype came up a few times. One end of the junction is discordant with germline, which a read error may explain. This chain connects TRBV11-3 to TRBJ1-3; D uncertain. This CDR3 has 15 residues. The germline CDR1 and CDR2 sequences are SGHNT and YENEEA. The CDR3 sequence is CASSLEWSPGNTVYF. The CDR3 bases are TGTGCCAGCAGCTTAGAATGGTCCCCTGGAAACACCGTATATTTT.

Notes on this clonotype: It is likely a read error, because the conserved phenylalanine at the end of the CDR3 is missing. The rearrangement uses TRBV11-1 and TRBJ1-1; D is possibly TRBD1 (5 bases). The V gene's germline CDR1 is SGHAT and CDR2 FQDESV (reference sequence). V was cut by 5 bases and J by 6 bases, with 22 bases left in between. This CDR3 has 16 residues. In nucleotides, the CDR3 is TGTGCCAGCAGCCAATCGAGACAGAAGGGTATCCCTGAAGCTTTCGTT. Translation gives CASSQSRQKGIPEAFV.

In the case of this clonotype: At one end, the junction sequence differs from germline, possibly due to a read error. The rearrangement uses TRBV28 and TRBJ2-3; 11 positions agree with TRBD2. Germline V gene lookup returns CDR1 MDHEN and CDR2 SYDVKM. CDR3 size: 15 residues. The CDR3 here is CASSFLAGGSDTQYF. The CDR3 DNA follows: TGTGCCAGTAGTTTCCTAGCGGGAGGATCAGATACGCAGTATTTT.

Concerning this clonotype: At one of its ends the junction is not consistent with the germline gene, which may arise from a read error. CDR3 coding DNA: TGTGCCAGCAACACGGGACTAGCAGGAGGGCCCTACAATGACCAGTTCTTC. Its translation: CASNTGLAGGPYNDQFF. The chain has TRBV11-3 and TRBJ2-1; 9 bases are a match to TRBD2. The length of the CDR3 is 17 residues. Looked up from germline, CDR1 is SGHNT and CDR2 is YENEEA.

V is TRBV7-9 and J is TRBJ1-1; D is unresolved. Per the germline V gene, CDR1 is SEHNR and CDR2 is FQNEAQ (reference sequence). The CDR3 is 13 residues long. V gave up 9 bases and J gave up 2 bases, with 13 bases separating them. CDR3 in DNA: TGTGCCAGGACCCAAGGGTCAAACACTGAAGCTTTCTTT. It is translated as CARTQGSNTEAFF. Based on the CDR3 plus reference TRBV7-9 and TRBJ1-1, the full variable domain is DTGVSQNPRHKITKRGQNVTFRCDPISEHNRLYWYRQTLGQGPEFLTYFQNEAQLEKSRLLSDRFSAERPKGSFSTLEIQRTEQGDSAMYLCARTQGSNTEAFFGQGTRLTVV.

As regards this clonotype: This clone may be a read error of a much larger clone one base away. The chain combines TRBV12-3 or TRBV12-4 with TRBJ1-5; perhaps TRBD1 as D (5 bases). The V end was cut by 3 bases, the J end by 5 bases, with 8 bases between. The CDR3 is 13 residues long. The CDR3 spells CASSFGTYQPQHF. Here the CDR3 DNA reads TGTGCCAGCAGTTTCGGGACCTATCAGCCCCAGCATTTT.

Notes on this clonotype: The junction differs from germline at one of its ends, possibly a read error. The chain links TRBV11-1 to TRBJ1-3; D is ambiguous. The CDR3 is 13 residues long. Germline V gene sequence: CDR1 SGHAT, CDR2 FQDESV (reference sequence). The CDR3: CVSTARTGYTIYF. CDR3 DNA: TGTGTCAGCACCGCCAGGACTGGATACACCATATATTTT.

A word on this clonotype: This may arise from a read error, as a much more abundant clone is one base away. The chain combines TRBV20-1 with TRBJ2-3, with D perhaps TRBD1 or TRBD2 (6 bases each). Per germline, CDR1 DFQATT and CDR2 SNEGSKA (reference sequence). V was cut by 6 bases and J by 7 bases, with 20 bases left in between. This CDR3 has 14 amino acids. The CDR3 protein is CSAMPGRGTYTQYF. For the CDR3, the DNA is TGCAGTGCGATGCCCGGGAGAGGGACATATACGCAGTATTTT.

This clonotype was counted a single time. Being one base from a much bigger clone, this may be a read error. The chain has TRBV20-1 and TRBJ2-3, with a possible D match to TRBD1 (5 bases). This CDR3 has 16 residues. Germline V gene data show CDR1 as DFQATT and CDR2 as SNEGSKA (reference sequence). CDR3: CNARVHSKIRTDTQYF. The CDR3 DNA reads TGCAATGCCAGGGTACACTCCAAAATCCGCACAGATACGCAGTATTTT.